This entry describes one TCR beta chain. Authors' data handling: The authors estimated nucleated cell counts from reference gene primer amplification. Repertoires were generated with immunoSEQ multiplex PCR, while TCRdb's copy carries only in-frame clones and drops some. V, J and clone size reflect that table, while D and trimming were determined from the DNA. The sample includes around 140,000 clones, around 89% of them seen just once. The data originate from a study of blood T cell repertoires in COVID-19. Across the study: COVID-19 samples from acute and convalescent phases originated in the United States, Italy and Spain. PBMCs, B-cell-depleted T cells, or T cells were the source of the cDNA or gDNA that made up the material.

Material for sequencing was peripheral blood. This sequence originates from a man aged 65-85 years with active COVID-19.

CDR3: CASSYSVDNSPLHF. The CDR3 DNA follows: TGTGCCAGCAGTTACTCCGTTGATAATTCACCCCTCCACTTT. The chain links TRBV6-6 to TRBJ1-6; the D is unclear. Germline V gene data show CDR1 as MNHNY and CDR2 as SVGAGI (reference sequence). This CDR3 region has 14 residues. V was shortened by 0 bases and J by 5 bases, with 5 bases between the two germline ends.